Shown below are 12 T cell receptor beta chains from a single sample sequenced in a study of identical twins. One entry per CDR3 protein results from TCRdb running MiXCR on the 5' RACE reads. The profile shows a few hundred thousand distinct CDR3 sequences, approximately 8.5% of them singletons. The same specimen was also included in a second study, on yellow fever vaccine responses in identical twins.

Sequencing input: memory (CD45RO+) T cells sorted from blood. The origin of the receptors is a woman under 30 in good health.

A few counts support this clonotype. This chain connects TRBV15 to TRBJ1-1; 7 bases line up with TRBD1. The V gene's germline CDR1 is LNHNV and CDR2 YYDKDF (reference sequence). The junction had 7 bases not matched to a gene; V was cut back by 1 base and J by 2 bases. The CDR3 extends over 16 amino acids. Here the CDR3 reads CATSRVPRGFNTEAFF. The CDR3 bases are TGTGCCACCAGCAGAGTCCCCAGGGGGTTTAACACTGAAGCTTTCTTT.

The J gene is TRBJ2-6, the V gene TRBV15, with 8 bases lining up with TRBD1. The germline gives CDR1 LNHNV, CDR2 YYDKDF (reference sequence). The CDR3 loop spans 15 amino acids. The V and J ends lost 3 bases and 4 bases, in that order; junction bases with no gene match: 2. The CDR3 loop is CATSSRGPGANVLTF. For the CDR3, the DNA is TGTGCCACCAGCAGCAGGGGGCCCGGGGCCAACGTCCTGACTTTC.

The chain joins TRBV24-1 to TRBJ2-5; D gene uncertain. CDR3 length: 12 amino acids. Trimming took off 1 base at V and 5 bases at J, with 4 bases between the two ends. The germline V gene has CDR1 KGHDR and CDR2 SFDVKD. In DNA, the CDR3 is TGTGCCACCAGTGATTTCCTCGAGACCCAGTACTTC. Protein product: CATSDFLETQYF.

This rearrangement joins TRBV11-2 to TRBJ2-7; tentative D call: TRBD1 (6 bases). The CDR3 runs 15 residues. CDR1 is SGHAT, CDR2 FQNNGV, per germline. The V end lost 5 bases, the J end lost 2 bases, and 16 bases lay between the germline ends. The CDR3 region has the DNA TGTGCCAGCAGCCAGGGGCAGGGATCCCCCTACGAGCAGTACGTC. It encodes CASSQGQGSPYEQYV.

This chain links TRBV9 with TRBJ2-1, with 9 bases lining up with TRBD2. The V segment lost 4 bases and the J segment 6 bases; nucleotides outside the gene matches: 8. From germline, CDR1 is SGDLS and CDR2 YYNGEE. This CDR3 is built from 15 residues. The CDR3: CASSPGGRATNEQFF. DNA of the CDR3: TGTGCCAGCAGCCCCGGCGGGAGGGCCACCAATGAGCAGTTCTTC.

This clonotype was seen at least ten times. CDR3 coding DNA: TGTGCCAGCAGTTTTTTGGTGACAGGCGCGAACACCGGGGAGCTGTTTTTT. The encoded protein is CASSFLVTGANTGELFF. The chain carries TRBV12-3 or TRBV12-4 and TRBJ2-2, with D possibly matching TRBD1 (6 bases). The CDR3 length is 17 residues. Trimming left V 3 bases short and J 0 bases short, with 14 bases between.

This clonotype showed up many times. V gene TRBV6-1 combines with J gene TRBJ1-2; unclear D gene. The V end lost 6 bases, the J end lost 4 bases, and 21 bases lay between the germline ends. Germline V gives CDR1 MNHNS, CDR2 SASEGT. This CDR3 is 16 amino acids long. The chain's CDR3 is CASSPNPGGAGYGYTF. DNA of the CDR3: TGTGCCAGCAGCCCGAATCCAGGTGGCGCTGGCTATGGCTACACCTTC.

This clonotype was found many times. CDR3 bases: TGTGCCAGCACCCCAAACACAGATACGCAGTATTTT. Protein sequence: CASTPNTDTQYF. The chain combines TRBV12-3 or TRBV12-4 with TRBJ2-3; D remains ambiguous. This CDR3 has 12 residues. Between the trimmed V and J ends, which lost 7 bases and 2 bases, there was a span of 7 bases.

This clonotype was seen a few times. The chain recombines TRBV5-5 with TRBJ2-5; 13 bases agree with TRBD2. CDR3 length: 15 amino acids. CDR1 and CDR2 from the germline V gene are SGHKS and YYEKEE (reference sequence). Trimming at V came to 4 bases and at J to 5 bases, leaving 5 bases not matched to a gene. The CDR3 sequence: CASSGTSGMGETQYF. The CDR3 DNA reads as TGTGCCAGCAGCGGGACTAGCGGGATGGGTGAGACCCAGTACTTC.

CDR3 protein: CATSFGTVNYEQYV. The CDR3 region has the DNA TGTGCCACATCATTCGGGACAGTCAACTACGAGCAGTACGTC. J is TRBJ2-7 and V is TRBV2; TRBD1 matches 7 bases. The CDR3 totals 14 residues. The germline CDR1 and CDR2 sequences are SNHLY and FYNNEI. With V trimmed by 10 bases and J by 3 bases, 12 bases remained unmatched.

The chain carries TRBV20-1 and TRBJ2-1; 9 positions agree with TRBD2. Per the germline V gene, CDR1 is DFQATT and CDR2 is SNEGSKA (reference sequence). The CDR3 has 16 amino acids. Trimming took 1 base from V and 5 from J; bases not matched to a gene: 9. CDR3 region: CSARAAGGHRNNEQFF. CDR3 nucleotide sequence: TGCAGTGCTAGAGCGGCGGGGGGGCACCGAAACAATGAGCAGTTCTTC.

The table lists this clonotype with many counts. This chain uses TRBV4-2 with TRBJ2-1, with a possible D match to TRBD2 (6 bases). Deletions cut 0 bases from V and 10 bases from J, with 16 bases between. The length of the CDR3 is 15 residues. CDR1 is LGHNA and CDR2 is YNFKEQ in the germline V gene. CDR3 sequence reads: CASSQDLELAYEQFF. In DNA, the CDR3 is TGTGCCAGCAGCCAAGATCTCGAACTAGCCTACGAGCAGTTCTTC.